This T cell receptor beta chain was identified in a study of Graves' ophthalmopathy and Graves' hyperthyroidism. The authors amplified TCR beta CDR3 regions, and they did so from RNA transcripts for repertoire sequencing. RT-PCR with HTBI primers came first, then second-round multiplex PCR. MiXCR, applied by TCRdb to the multiplex PCR reads, yields one record per CDR3 protein. This table holds a few hundred thousand distinct CDR3 sequences, about 18% found once. Study-wide results and caveats: Detected in blood as well were most expanded thyroid clonotypes with frequency above 0.001. Ophthalmopathy and stable hyperthyroidism were discriminated by a 13-signature model, with over 85% sensitivity and under 84% specificity. Predictions made by the model for ophthalmopathy progression reached 70% to 71% sensitivity and around 72% specificity.

This clonotype occurred a few times. The antigen remains unidentified. CDR1 and CDR2 from the germline V gene are SGHAT and FQNNGV. The junction had 9 bases not matched to a gene; V was cut back by 1 base and J by 7 bases. The CDR3 is 16 residues long. This receptor was taken from an adult woman with stable Graves' hyperthyroidism. V gene TRBV11-2 combines with J gene TRBJ2-7, with 11 bases that match TRBD2. Sequenced: peripheral blood. CDR3 nucleotide sequence: TGTGCCAGCAGCTTAGGACTAGCGGGGTTACTCCTGGAGCAGTACTTC. Its translation: CASSLGLAGLLLEQYF.